Sequencing of this T cell receptor beta chain was carried out in a study of T cells after yellow fever vaccination. Study context: The fractions with low cell numbers were processed using SMART-Seq v4 Ultra Low Input.

Study findings and constraints: Abundant bulk-derived clonotypes could contaminate FACS-sorted repertoires. A small share of clonotypes appeared in both CD4 and CD8 compartments. Clones that expanded after primary vaccination mostly reappeared after the booster (roughly 96% CD4, 75% to 90% CD8).

Per germline, CDR1 LNHNV and CDR2 YYDKDF (reference sequence). The CDR3 length is 14 residues. Deletions cut 4 bases from V and 7 bases from J, with 17 bases between. TCRdb used MiXCR to reprocess the 5' RACE reads, holding one entry per CDR3 protein. The repertoire has around 600,000 distinct CDR3 sequences, about 12% of them found once; the top ten carry approximately 15%. On this clonotype: Its specificity is not known.

This clonotype originated in a man aged 30 to 39 who received the YFV17D yellow fever vaccine. The source material was PBMCs, sampled on the day of the yellow fever booster vaccination. The J gene is TRBJ2-7, the V gene TRBV15; D possibly corresponds to TRBD2 (6 bases). CDR3 sequence (DNA): TGTGCCACCAGCACCTGGACCGACCGGGGGGAGCAGTACTTC. Translated, it gives CATSTWTDRGEQYF.